A selection of T cell receptor beta chains follows, all from one sample in a study of T cell repertoires in cytomegalovirus infection. One entry per CDR3 protein results from TCRdb running MiXCR on the reads. The sample lists 400,000 or so distinct CDR3 sequences, roughly 31% occurring once. Sequencing was performed on PBMCs. These receptors all stem from a human donor in good health (CMV status not recorded). Some clones in this sample may be carry-over from other donors' samples. Each CDR3 is given with its conserved first and last residue. Fields, in order: J gene, D gene, V gene, clone size, CDR3 protein, CDR3 DNA. D genes are given only for firm matches. The size field is filled for only some rows; it gives once, few, many or a size class.

J: TRBJ2-2; D: .; V: TRBV4-3; size: few; CDR3: CASSQDRRGTGELFF; DNA: TGCGCCAGCAGCCAAGATCGACGGGGTACCGGGGAGCTGTTTTTT
J: TRBJ1-2; D: .; V: TRBV6-5; size: .; CDR3: CASSYSAGTGGYTF; DNA: TGTGCCAGCAGTTACTCGGCAGGGACTGGTGGCTACACCTTC
J: TRBJ2-7; D: .; V: TRBV11-2; size: few; CDR3: CASSYSTGISYEQYF; DNA: TGTGCCAGCAGCTACTCAACAGGGATCTCCTACGAGCAGTACTTC
J: TRBJ2-7; D: TRBD1; V: TRBV23-1; size: few; CDR3: CASSQPGQRSYEQYF; DNA: TGCGCCAGCAGTCAACCGGGACAGCGCTCCTACGAGCAGTACTTC
J: TRBJ2-1; D: .; V: TRBV7-6; size: many; CDR3: CASSLGSGFYNEQFF; DNA: TGTGCCAGCAGCTTAGGGTCTGGGTTCTACAATGAGCAGTTCTTC
J: TRBJ2-2; D: TRBD2; V: TRBV4-3; size: few; CDR3: CASSQVTSGVRTGELFF; DNA: TGCGCCAGCAGCCAAGTCACTAGCGGGGTGCGCACCGGGGAGCTGTTTTTT
J: TRBJ2-1; D: TRBD2; V: TRBV7-8; size: .; CDR3: CVSSSTLGTSGNVFNYEQFF; DNA: TGTGTCAGCAGCTCGACCCTTGGGACTAGCGGTAATGTTTTCAATTATGAGCAGTTCTTC
J: TRBJ1-1; D: .; V: TRBV11-2; size: .; CDR3: CAGSPRSGRPTEAFF; DNA: TGTGCCGGCAGCCCAAGGTCGGGCAGACCCACTGAAGCTTTCTTT
J: TRBJ2-2; D: TRBD1; V: TRBV11-2; size: many; CDR3: CASSPWDRVTGELFF; DNA: TGTGCCAGCAGCCCCTGGGACAGGGTAACCGGGGAGCTGTTTTTT
J: TRBJ1-6; D: TRBD1; V: TRBV27; size: .; CDR3: CASRTGGRGVTPLHF; DNA: TGTGCCAGCAGAACAGGGGGCCGGGGGGTGACACCCCTCCACTTT
J: TRBJ2-2; D: .; V: TRBV19; size: few; CDR3: CASSNQPQSVGGELFF; DNA: TGTGCCAGTAGTAACCAACCACAGTCAGTTGGTGGGGAGCTGTTTTTT
J: TRBJ2-3; D: TRBD1; V: TRBV5-1; size: .; CDR3: CASGQRQGLYTQYF; DNA: TGCGCCAGCGGTCAGAGACAGGGCTTATATACGCAGTATTTT
J: TRBJ1-1; D: .; V: TRBV6-5; size: few; CDR3: CASSLYGWTNTEAFF; DNA: TGTGCCAGCAGTTTATATGGATGGACGAACACTGAAGCTTTCTTT
J: TRBJ1-1; D: TRBD1; V: TRBV7-9; size: many; CDR3: CASSLVRSRDSPIGTEAFF; DNA: TGTGCCAGCAGCTTAGTTAGGTCACGGGACAGTCCCATAGGGACTGAAGCTTTCTTT
J: TRBJ2-7; D: TRBD1; V: TRBV4-1; size: once; CDR3: CASSQEGTTGFSYEQYF; DNA: TGCGCCAGCAGCCAAGAAGGCACGACAGGGTTCTCCTACGAGCAGTACTTC
J: TRBJ1-5; D: .; V: TRBV30; size: few; CDR3: CAWSQTGNQPQHF; DNA: TGTGCCTGGAGCCAGACAGGCAATCAGCCCCAGCATTTT
J: TRBJ1-1; D: TRBD1; V: TRBV19; size: many; CDR3: CASRPGGQGGSNTEAFF; DNA: TGTGCCAGTAGACCCGGGGGACAGGGTGGTTCGAACACTGAAGCTTTCTTT
J: TRBJ1-2; D: .; V: TRBV27; size: few; CDR3: CASSLSDRDGYTF; DNA: TGTGCCAGCAGTTTATCGGACCGCGATGGCTACACCTTC
J: TRBJ2-1; D: TRBD1; V: TRBV27; size: .; CDR3: CASSLLTGGEEQFF; DNA: TGTGCCAGCAGTTTACTTACAGGGGGCGAGGAGCAGTTCTTC
J: TRBJ2-2; D: .; V: TRBV5-5; size: few; CDR3: CASSFAWGNTGELFF; DNA: TGTGCCAGCAGCTTTGCGTGGGGGAACACCGGGGAGCTGTTTTTT
J: TRBJ1-5; D: .; V: TRBV10-3; size: few; CDR3: CAISESGRSNQPQHF; DNA: TGTGCCATCAGTGAGTCGGGCAGGAGCAATCAGCCCCAGCATTTT
J: TRBJ1-5; D: .; V: TRBV4-1; size: .; CDR3: CASSPVGDQPQHF; DNA: TGCGCCAGCAGCCCCGTCGGAGACCAGCCCCAGCATTTT
J: TRBJ2-7; D: .; V: TRBV7-8; size: many; CDR3: CASNRDGYEQYF; DNA: TGTGCCAGCAACCGAGACGGCTACGAGCAGTACTTC
J: TRBJ1-1; D: .; V: TRBV7-2; size: .; CDR3: CARTGQPNTEDFF; DNA: TGTGCCAGAACGGGACAACCGAACACTGAAGATTTCTTT
J: TRBJ1-2; D: .; V: TRBV4-1; size: few; CDR3: CASSQDLGGINYGYTF; DNA: TGCGCCAGCAGCCAAGATCTCGGGGGAATCAACTATGGCTACACCTTC
J: TRBJ1-4; D: .; V: TRBV12-3/TRBV12-4; size: few; CDR3: CASSLGKTNEKLFF; DNA: TGTGCCAGCAGTTTAGGGAAAACTAATGAAAAACTGTTTTTT
J: TRBJ1-3; D: TRBD1; V: TRBV5-6; size: few; CDR3: CASSDHRGQGSGNTIYF; DNA: TGTGCCAGCAGCGACCATCGGGGACAGGGGTCGGGAAACACCATATATTTT
J: TRBJ2-2; D: TRBD1; V: TRBV6-2/TRBV6-3; size: .; CDR3: CASSLPGQGPTNTGELFF; DNA: TGTGCCAGCAGTTTACCGGGACAGGGACCGACGAACACCGGGGAGCTGTTTTTT
J: TRBJ2-3; D: TRBD1; V: TRBV6-1; size: .; CDR3: CASRDREVKDTQYF; DNA: TGTGCCAGCAGGGACAGGGAAGTTAAAGATACGCAGTATTTT
J: TRBJ2-5; D: .; V: TRBV7-2; size: many; CDR3: CASKGSQETQYF; DNA: TGTGCCAGCAAGGGGTCCCAAGAGACCCAGTACTTC
J: TRBJ1-3; D: .; V: TRBV7-9; size: many; CDR3: CASSFEIRDGNTIYF; DNA: TGTGCCAGCAGCTTTGAGATTCGAGATGGAAACACCATATATTTT
J: TRBJ2-3; D: .; V: TRBV12-3/TRBV12-4; size: few; CDR3: CASRTGYTQYF; DNA: TGTGCCAGCCGAACGGGCTATACGCAGTATTTT
J: TRBJ1-2; D: .; V: TRBV28; size: .; CDR3: CASQTQNYGYTF; DNA: TGTGCCAGCCAGACACAGAACTATGGCTACACCTTC
J: TRBJ2-1; D: .; V: TRBV24-1; size: .; CDR3: CATSDLQVRNNEQFF; DNA: TGTGCCACCAGTGATTTGCAGGTCCGAAACAATGAGCAGTTCTTC
J: TRBJ2-1; D: TRBD1; V: TRBV6-2/TRBV6-3; size: .; CDR3: CSRSPGTDWGEHFF; DNA: TGTTCCCGCAGTCCCGGGACAGATTGGGGTGAGCATTTCTTC
J: TRBJ2-1; D: .; V: TRBV2; size: many; CDR3: CASSEVRGLSYNEQFF; DNA: TGTGCCAGCAGTGAAGTAAGGGGCCTCTCCTACAATGAGCAGTTCTTC
J: TRBJ2-3; D: .; V: TRBV24-1; size: many; CDR3: CATSDFKRGSGGTDTQYF; DNA: TGTGCCACCAGTGATTTTAAGAGGGGATCAGGAGGCACAGATACGCAGTATTTT
J: TRBJ2-7; D: TRBD2; V: TRBV7-2; size: many; CDR3: CASSTLAGDSYEQYF; DNA: TGTGCCAGCAGCACACTAGCGGGGGACTCCTACGAGCAGTACTTC
J: TRBJ1-1; D: TRBD1; V: TRBV6-5; size: .; CDR3: CASRQQGALNTEAFF; DNA: TGTGCCAGCAGACAACAGGGGGCCCTGAACACTGAAGCTTTCTTT
J: TRBJ1-2; D: .; V: TRBV3-1; size: .; CDR3: CASSLLLTPRYGYTF; DNA: TGTGCCAGCAGCCTGCTCCTGACACCCCGTTATGGCTACACCTTC
J: TRBJ2-6; D: TRBD1; V: TRBV3-1; size: .; CDR3: CASSQGQGRANVLTF; DNA: TGTGCCAGCAGCCAGGGACAGGGCCGGGCCAACGTCCTGACTTTC